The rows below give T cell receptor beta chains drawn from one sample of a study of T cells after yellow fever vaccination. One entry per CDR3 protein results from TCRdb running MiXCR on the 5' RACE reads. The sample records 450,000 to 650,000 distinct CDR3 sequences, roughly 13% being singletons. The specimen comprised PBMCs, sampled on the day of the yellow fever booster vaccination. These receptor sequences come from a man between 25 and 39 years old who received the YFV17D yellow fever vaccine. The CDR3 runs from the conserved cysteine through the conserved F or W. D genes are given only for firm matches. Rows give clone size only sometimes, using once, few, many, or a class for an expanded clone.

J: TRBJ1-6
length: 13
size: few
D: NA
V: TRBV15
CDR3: CATSRESDSPLHF
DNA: TGTGCCACCAGCAGAGAAAGCGACTCACCCCTCCACTTT

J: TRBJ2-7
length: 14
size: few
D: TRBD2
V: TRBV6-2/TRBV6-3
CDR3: CASTVAGSIYEQYF
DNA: TGTGCCAGCACCGTAGCGGGATCAATCTACGAGCAGTACTTC

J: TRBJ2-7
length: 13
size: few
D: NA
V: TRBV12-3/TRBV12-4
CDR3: CASTQGPGREQYF
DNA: TGTGCCAGCACCCAGGGCCCCGGACGCGAGCAGTACTTC

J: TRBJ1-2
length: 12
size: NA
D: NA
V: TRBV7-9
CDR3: CASSLWQSGYTF
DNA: TGTGCCAGCAGCTTATGGCAGAGTGGCTACACCTTC

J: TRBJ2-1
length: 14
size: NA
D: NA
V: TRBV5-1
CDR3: CASSLAGAHNEQFF
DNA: TGCGCCAGCAGCTTGGCAGGGGCCCACAATGAGCAGTTCTTC

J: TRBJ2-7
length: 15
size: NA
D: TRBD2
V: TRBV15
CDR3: CATSALLAGEDEQYF
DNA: TGTGCCACCAGCGCGCTTCTAGCGGGAGAGGACGAGCAGTACTTC

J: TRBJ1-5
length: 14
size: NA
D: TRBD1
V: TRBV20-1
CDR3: CSAKTGLGNQPQHF
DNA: TGCAGTGCAAAGACAGGGTTGGGCAATCAGCCCCAGCATTTT

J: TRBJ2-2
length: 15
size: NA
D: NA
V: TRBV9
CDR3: CASSVAPQNTGELFF
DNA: TGTGCCAGCAGCGTAGCACCCCAGAACACCGGGGAGCTGTTTTTT

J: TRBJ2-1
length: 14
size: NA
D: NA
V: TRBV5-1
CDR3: CASSLASTYNEQFF
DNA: TGCGCCAGCAGCTTGGCGTCCACATACAATGAGCAGTTCTTC

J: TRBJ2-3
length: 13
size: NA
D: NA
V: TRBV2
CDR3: CASGSASTDTQYF
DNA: TGTGCCAGCGGGAGTGCCTCCACAGATACGCAGTATTTT

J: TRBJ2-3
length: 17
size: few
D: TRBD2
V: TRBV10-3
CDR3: CAISDPAGTRRTDTQYF
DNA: TGTGCCATCAGTGATCCTGCCGGGACTAGACGCACAGATACGCAGTATTTT

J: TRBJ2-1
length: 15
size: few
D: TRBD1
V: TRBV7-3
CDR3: CASSLRGQGGDEQFF
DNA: TGTGCCAGCAGCTTACGAGGACAGGGGGGAGACGAGCAGTTCTTC

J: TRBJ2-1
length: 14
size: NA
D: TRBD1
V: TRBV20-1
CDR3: CSVSGTVRPNEQFF
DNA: TGCAGTGTATCCGGGACAGTGAGGCCCAATGAGCAGTTCTTC

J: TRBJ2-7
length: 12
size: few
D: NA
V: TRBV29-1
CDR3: CSVGYRRGEQYF
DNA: TGCAGCGTTGGTTACAGGCGAGGGGAGCAGTACTTC

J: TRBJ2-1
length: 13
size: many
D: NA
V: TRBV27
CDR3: CASSPAVGGEQFF
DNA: TGTGCCAGCAGTCCCGCAGTTGGAGGGGAGCAGTTCTTC

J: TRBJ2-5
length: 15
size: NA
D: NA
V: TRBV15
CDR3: CATSTGERGEETQYF
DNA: TGTGCCACCAGCACCGGCGAACGGGGCGAAGAGACCCAGTACTTC

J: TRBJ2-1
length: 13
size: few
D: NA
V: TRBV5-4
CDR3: CASSNGAYNEQFF
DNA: TGTGCCAGCAGCAATGGGGCCTACAATGAGCAGTTCTTC

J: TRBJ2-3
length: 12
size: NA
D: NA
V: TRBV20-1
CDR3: CSASGHADTQYF
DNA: TGCAGTGCTTCTGGACACGCAGATACGCAGTATTTT

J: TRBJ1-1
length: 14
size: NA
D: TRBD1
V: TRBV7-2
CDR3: CASSVTGGVTEAFF
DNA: TGTGCCAGCAGCGTAACAGGGGGCGTCACTGAAGCTTTCTTT

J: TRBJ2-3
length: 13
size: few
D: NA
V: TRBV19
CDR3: CASSPVGADTQYF
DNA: TGTGCCAGTAGTCCCGTCGGGGCAGATACGCAGTATTTT

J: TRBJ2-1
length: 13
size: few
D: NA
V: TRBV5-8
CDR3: CASSRTTTHEQFF
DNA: TGTGCCAGCAGCCGGACCACAACCCATGAGCAGTTCTTC

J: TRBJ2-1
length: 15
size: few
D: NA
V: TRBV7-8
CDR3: CASSSSGVPYNEQFF
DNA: TGTGCCAGCAGCTCGTCGGGGGTGCCCTACAATGAGCAGTTCTTC